The rows below give T cell receptor beta chains drawn from one sample of a study of identifying expanded T cells in peripheral blood. Sequencing used immunoSEQ multiplex PCR; TCRdb keeps in-frame clones, though not all of them. This table holds 83,000 or so clones, around nine tenths found once. Sequenced: blood. These receptor sequences come from a person aged 18-69 years in good health. Both conserved end residues are part of each CDR3. The D gene is left open where the match is weak.

J	D	V	CDR3	DNA
TRBJ2-2	.	TRBV5-1	CASTLAGNTGELFF	TGCGCCAGCACATTGGCGGGGAACACCGGGGAGCTGTTTTTT
TRBJ1-6	TRBD1	TRBV28	CASSLSDREASPLHF	TGTGCCAGCAGTTTATCTGACAGGGAGGCTTCACCCCTCCACTTT
TRBJ2-7	TRBD1	TRBV2	CASSESGTALYEQYF	TGTGCCAGCAGTGAGTCCGGGACAGCTCTCTACGAGCAGTACTTC
TRBJ2-3	.	TRBV21-1	CASSKTGTSGRDTQYF	TGTGCCAGCAGCAAAACCGGGACTAGCGGGAGAGATACGCAGTATTTT
TRBJ1-1	.	TRBV7-2	CASSLAFGEAFF	TGTGCCAGCAGCTTAGCCTTTGGTGAAGCTTTCTTT
TRBJ1-5	.	TRBV19	CASRGGYSNQPQHF	TGTGCCAGTAGAGGTGGGTATAGCAATCAGCCCCAGCATTTT
TRBJ2-7	TRBD1	TRBV10-3	CAISVLAGTGSEQYF	TGTGCCATCAGTGTATTAGCCGGGACAGGGAGCGAGCAGTACTTC
TRBJ1-1	.	TRBV28	CASSWATGFTEAFF	TGTGCCAGCAGTTGGGCCACAGGGTTCACTGAAGCTTTCTTT
TRBJ1-4	.	TRBV19	CASSAARLFF	TGTGCCAGTAGCGCGGCGAGACTGTTTTTT
TRBJ1-2	.	TRBV28	CASSLMGGYTF	TGTGCCAGCAGTTTGATGGGCGGCTACACCTTC
TRBJ2-3	.	TRBV5-1	CASSPRRRGGPDTQYF	TGCGCCAGCAGCCCCCGGCGGCGGGGTGGGCCAGATACGCAGTATTTT
TRBJ2-5	.	TRBV5-5	CASSLPDVSAETQYF	TGTGCCAGCAGCTTGCCGGACGTCTCGGCAGAGACCCAGTACTTC
TRBJ1-6	.	TRBV11-3	CASSLGQLNSPLHF	TGTGCCAGCAGCTTAGGACAGCTTAATTCACCCCTCCACTTT
TRBJ1-1	.	TRBV6-5	CASRGGGPWNTEAFF	TGTGCCAGCAGAGGCGGGGGGCCATGGAACACTGAAGCTTTCTTT
TRBJ2-2	.	TRBV11-3	CASSFRQDNTGELFF	TGTGCCAGCAGCTTTCGACAGGATAACACCGGGGAGCTGTTTTTT
TRBJ2-3	TRBD2	TRBV28	CASSDGGAGSTDTQYF	TGTGCCAGCAGTGACGGGGGGGCCGGGAGCACAGATACGCAGTATTTT
TRBJ1-1	.	TRBV5-1	CASSLDGGMNTEAFF	TGCGCCAGCAGCTTGGATGGCGGTATGAACACTGAAGCTTTCTTT